This T cell receptor (beta chain) was obtained from a study of blood T cell repertoires in COVID-19. The CDR3 runs 14 residues. Germline V gene sequence: CDR1 ENHRY, CDR2 SYGVKD. V gave up 6 bases and J gave up 1 base, with 11 bases separating them. Using immunoSEQ multiplex PCR, the repertoire was profiled, and TCRdb retains in-frame clones only, with some absent. The data show about 200,000 clones, with 70% to 90% seen just once and about 20% held by the top ten. This rearrangement joins TRBV10-3 to TRBJ2-3; possibly TRBD1 for D (5 bases). The sequenced material came from peripheral blood. This clonotype was sampled from an older person with COVID-19, enrolled during active disease. The chain's CDR3 is CAISSGLGTDTQYF. The CDR3 DNA reads TGTGCCATCAGCTCAGGGTTGGGCACAGATACGCAGTATTTT.